The 18 T cell receptor beta chains below were found in one sample sequenced in a study of cytomegalovirus exposure and HLA in healthy donors. 60 Vbeta and 13 Jbeta primers were used in PCR. TCRdb keeps only in-frame clones here, not all; method: immunoSEQ multiplex PCR. The table lists fewer than 200,000 clones, 70% to 90% of them singletons. Sequenced material: PBMCs. The receptors come from a man aged 18 to 30 in good health and CMV-seropositive.

The CDR3 coding sequence is TGTGCCAGCTCACCACCGGGCGGGACCTACAATGAGCAGTTCTTC. It specifies CASSPPGGTYNEQFF. The J gene is TRBJ2-1, the V gene TRBV18, with a tentative D call TRBD2 (6 bases). V shed 0 bases and J shed 2 bases, with 8 bases lying between them. This CDR3 has 15 residues. Germline values: CDR1 KGHSH, CDR2 LQKENI. Full variable domain (rest looked up from reference TRBV18 and TRBJ2-1): NAGVMQNPRHLVRRRGQEARLRCSPMKGHSHVYWYRQLPEEGLKFMVYLQKENIIDESGMPKERFSAEFPKEGPSILRIQQVVRGDSAAYFCASSPPGGTYNEQFFGPGTRLTVL.

The chain links TRBV7-2 to TRBJ2-5; 8 nucleotides align to TRBD2. CDR1 is SGHTA and CDR2 is FQGNSA in the germline V gene. The V segment lost 5 bases and the J segment 1 base; nucleotides outside the gene matches: 3. CDR3 size: 14 residues. The CDR3 sequence: CASSGAGGQETQYF. In DNA, the CDR3 is TGTGCCAGCAGCGGGGCGGGGGGCCAAGAGACCCAGTACTTC.

V is TRBV5-6 and J is TRBJ2-7, with 9 nucleotides matching TRBD1. Germline-derived CDR1 and CDR2 are SGHDT and YYEEEE. This CDR3 comprises 15 residues. The J segment lost 3 bases and the V segment lost 3 bases, leaving 7 bases of the junction unmatched. The CDR3 loop is CASSSYRTGDYEQYF. The DNA for the CDR3 is TGTGCCAGCAGCTCATACCGGACAGGGGACTACGAGCAGTACTTC.

The chain employs TRBV2 and TRBJ1-1; perhaps TRBD1 as D (5 bases). In germline, CDR1 is SNHLY, CDR2 FYNNEI. The CDR3 covers 14 residues. Trimming stripped 3 bases from V and 2 bases from J, with 10 bases between. The DNA of the CDR3 is TGTGCCAGCAGTGATAACAGGCCTAACACTGAAGCTTTCTTT. Amino acid sequence: CASSDNRPNTEAFF.

This clone was seen only a few times. V usage is TRBV7-2 and J usage is TRBJ2-7; maybe TRBD1 (5 bases). The CDR3 covers 16 residues. From germline, CDR1 is SGHTA and CDR2 FQGNSA. V dropped 1 base and J dropped 6 bases, with 19 bases sitting between them. CDR3 nucleotides: TGTGCCAGCAGCTTAGTCGCAGGGCGTCAGGGCGGCGAGCAGTACTTC. Amino acid sequence: CASSLVAGRQGGEQYF.

The chain carries TRBV2 and TRBJ2-3; 8 nucleotides align to TRBD2. V was pared by 7 bases and J by 5 bases, with 11 bases of the junction left unmatched. Germline values: CDR1 SNHLY, CDR2 FYNNEI. There are 15 residues in the CDR3. In nucleotides, the CDR3 is TGTGCCAGCATTCTATCGGGGGGGGCCGTAGATACGCAGTATTTT. Encoded protein: CASILSGGAVDTQYF.

The chain uses TRBV5-6 and TRBJ1-5, with TRBD1 matching over 11 bases. This CDR3 comprises 16 residues. The germline CDR1 and CDR2 sequences are SGHDT and YYEEEE. J lost 2 bases, V lost 1 base, and 2 bases had no gene match. In nucleotides, the CDR3 is TGTGCCAGCAGCTTGTCGGGACAGGGGGGCAATCAGCCCCAGCATTTT. It specifies CASSLSGQGGNQPQHF.

A few counts support this clone. Different DNA sequences within this sample yield the same CDR3. CDR3 DNA sequence: TGTGCCAGCAGCGTAGGGGGGGGGACCTACGAGCAGTACTTC. Its translation is CASSVGGGTYEQYF. The chain links TRBV9 to TRBJ2-7; TRBD2 matches at 7 bases. V lost 0 bases, J lost 2 bases, and 2 bases stayed unmatched. From germline, CDR1 is SGDLS and CDR2 YYNGEE. This CDR3 spans 14 amino acids.

This chain joins TRBV2 and TRBJ2-6; D not resolved. V lost 7 bases and J 0 bases, leaving 16 bases between the germline ends. The CDR3 consists of 17 residues. Germline CDR1 reads SNHLY; CDR2 reads FYNNEI. The CDR3 nucleotides are TGTGCCAGCAACATACCAACCCCAGGCTCTGGGGCCAACGTCCTGACTTTC. Its translation is CASNIPTPGSGANVLTF.

This clone was observed a handful of times. The chain carries TRBV7-3 and TRBJ2-1; D uncertain. Trimming took 1 base from V and 0 from J, leaving 7 bases between them. Germline-derived CDR1 and CDR2 are SGHTA and FQGTGA. The CDR3 sequence is 15 residues long. Here the CDR3 reads CASSLIPSSYNEQFF. In nucleotides, the CDR3 is TGTGCCAGCAGCTTAATCCCGAGCTCCTACAATGAGCAGTTCTTC.

This clone showed up just a few times. The chain links TRBV9 to TRBJ2-3; 13 bases line up with TRBD2. Germline V gene lookup returns CDR1 SGDLS and CDR2 YYNGEE. The CDR3 has 17 amino acids. V lost 4 bases, J lost 5 bases, and 10 bases stayed unmatched. For the CDR3, the DNA is TGTGCCAGCAGCCCGTGGACTAGCGGGGGAAGTGGAGATACGCAGTATTTT. The encoded protein is CASSPWTSGGSGDTQYF. Full variable domain (outside the CDR3, taken from reference TRBV9 and TRBJ2-3): DSGVTQTPKHLITATGQRVTLRCSPRSGDLSVYWYQQSLDQGLQFLIQYYNGEERAKGNILERFSAQQFPDLHSELNLSSLELGDSALYFCASSPWTSGGSGDTQYFGPGTRLTVL.

The chain has TRBV27 and TRBJ1-1; weak D call: TRBD1 (5 bases). V lost 3 bases to trimming and J lost 4 bases, with 15 bases between them. Germline-derived CDR1 and CDR2 are MNHEY and SMNVEV (reference sequence). The CDR3 is 15 amino acids. The CDR3 nucleotides read TGTGCCAGCAGTTTGTCGGCAGGGCATCTCACTGAAGCTTTCTTT. Protein sequence: CASSLSAGHLTEAFF.

This rearrangement joins TRBV6-6 to TRBJ2-7; 10 bases line up with TRBD2. This CDR3 spans 15 amino acids. The germline V gene encodes CDR1 MNHNY and CDR2 SVGAGI (reference sequence). After removal of 6 bases from V and 3 bases from J, the junction contained 8 bases not matched to a gene. The CDR3 sequence is CASRPDSGGHYEQYF. The CDR3 bases are TGTGCCAGCAGACCCGATAGCGGGGGGCACTACGAGCAGTACTTC.

The chain joins TRBV7-2 to TRBJ2-7; 9 bases fit TRBD2. CDR3 length: 14 residues. With 5 bases clipped from V and 6 bases from J, the junction kept 8 bases outside the gene matches. The V gene's germline CDR1 is SGHTA and CDR2 FQGNSA. This CDR3 reads CASSNTGLAFEQYF. The CDR3 DNA reads as TGTGCCAGCAGCAATACGGGACTAGCTTTCGAGCAGTACTTC.

This clone has more than one count but fewer than ten. The chain employs TRBV5-5 and TRBJ2-2; no clear D. The CDR3 contains 13 residues. CDR1 and CDR2 (germline): SGHKS, YYEKEE (reference sequence). V lost 0 bases to trimming and J lost 4 bases, with 4 bases between them. CDR3 sequence: CASSLGPTGELFF. The CDR3 bases are TGTGCCAGCAGCTTGGGGCCCACCGGGGAGCTGTTTTTT.

This clone was counted a few times. The chain recombines TRBV6-5 with TRBJ2-5; 8 bases fit TRBD2. The DNA end lines up better with TRBJ2-7; the J call may be wrong. CDR1 is MNHEY, CDR2 SVGAGI, per germline. CDR3 size: 15 residues. CDR3 sequence reads: CASSPGGGLSYEQYF. The DNA for the CDR3 is TGTGCCAGCAGCCCCGGGGGGGGCCTCTCCTACGAGCAGTACTTC.

The J gene is TRBJ2-7, the V gene TRBV27; 7 bases align to TRBD1. With 6 bases clipped from V and 1 base from J, the junction kept 3 bases outside the gene matches. Per the germline V gene, CDR1 is MNHEY and CDR2 is SMNVEV (reference sequence). The CDR3 is made up of 13 amino acids. The CDR3 DNA is TGTGCCAGCAGGGGGGACAGTTCCTACGAGCAGTACTTC. It is translated as CASRGDSSYEQYF.

In its sample, this clone was seen a few times. The chain uses TRBV6-4 and TRBJ1-5; D is undetermined. CDR3 size: 15 residues. Germline V gene sequence: CDR1 MRHNA, CDR2 SNTAGT. V was pared by 6 bases and J by 2 bases, with 14 bases between. CDR3 nucleotides: TGTGCCAGCAGCGCATCCGGGGTCGGCAATCAGCCCCAGCATTTT. Its translation: CASSASGVGNQPQHF.